The following is a TCR beta chain sequence with its context. The antigen is unknown. This specimen comes from a study of T cell repertoires in cytomegalovirus infection. Study in general: Signatures in public TCR beta sequences pointed to both CMV infection and matching HLA type.

TCRdb re-analysed the reads in MiXCR, keeping a single row per CDR3 protein. The sample lists about a million distinct CDR3 sequences, roughly 30% occurring once. General study findings and limits: HLA-C-restricted TCR beta clonotypes specific for CMV led the ex vivo response.

Germline values: CDR1 SQVTM, CDR2 ANQGSEA. J was trimmed by 6 bases and V by 2 bases; bases with no gene match: 2. The CDR3 is 12 residues long. This rearrangement joins TRBV29-1 to TRBJ1-2; 8 positions match TRBD1. The sample consisted of cultured CD8+ T cells from PBMCs, taken from culture after CMV antigen stimulation. The receptor was derived from a human donor in good health (CMV status not recorded). Some clones in this sample may be carry-over from other donors' samples. The CDR3 region is CSVEMTGDGYTF. For the CDR3, the DNA is TGCAGCGTTGAAATGACAGGGGATGGCTACACCTTC.